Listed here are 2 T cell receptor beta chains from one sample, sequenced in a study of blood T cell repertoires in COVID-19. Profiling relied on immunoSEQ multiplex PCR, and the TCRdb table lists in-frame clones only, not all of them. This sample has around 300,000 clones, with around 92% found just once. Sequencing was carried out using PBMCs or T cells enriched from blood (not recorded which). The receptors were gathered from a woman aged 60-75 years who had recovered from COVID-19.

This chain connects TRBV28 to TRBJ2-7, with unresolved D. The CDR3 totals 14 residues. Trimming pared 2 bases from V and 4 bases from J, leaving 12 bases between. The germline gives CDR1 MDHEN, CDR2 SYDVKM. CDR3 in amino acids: CASSLSLLRYEQYF. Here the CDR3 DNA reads TGTGCCAGCAGTTTAAGTTTGTTGAGATACGAGCAGTACTTC.

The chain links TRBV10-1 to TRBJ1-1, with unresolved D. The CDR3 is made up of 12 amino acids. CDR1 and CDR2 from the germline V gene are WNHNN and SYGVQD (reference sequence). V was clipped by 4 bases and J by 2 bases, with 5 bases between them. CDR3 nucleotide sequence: TGCGCCAGCAGTGGGACTAACACTGAAGCTTTCTTT. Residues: CASSGTNTEAFF.